One and the same sample provided the 26 T cell receptor beta chains below, sequenced in a study of cytomegalovirus exposure and HLA in healthy donors. Assay used: immunoSEQ multiplex PCR; TCRdb lists only in-frame clones, some missing. Of 150,000 to 200,000 clones detected, about 89% appear once; the ten largest clones hold approximately 3%. The sequencing sample was made of PBMCs. These receptors were taken from a woman aged 18-29 years in good health and CMV-seropositive.

Here the CDR3 reads CASSENIEGGKGNQPQHF. Here the CDR3 DNA reads TGTGCCAGCAGTGAAAACATCGAGGGCGGGAAAGGCAATCAGCCCCAGCATTTT. V usage is TRBV2 and J usage is TRBJ1-5; D ambiguous. CDR1 is SNHLY and CDR2 is FYNNEI in the germline V gene. The CDR3 runs to 18 residues. Trimming removed 2 bases from V and 2 bases from J, with 19 bases in between.

A few counts support this clone. The chain joins TRBV29-1 to TRBJ2-1, with 9 bases fitting TRBD2. CDR3 length: 15 residues. Per germline, CDR1 SQVTM and CDR2 ANQGSEA. Trimming removed 3 bases from V and 6 bases from J; junction bases left unmatched: 9. The DNA of the CDR3 is TGCAGCGTTGAGACTAGCGGTTATGGGGTCAATGAGCAGTTCTTC. Residues: CSVETSGYGVNEQFF.

The rearrangement joins TRBV18 to TRBJ2-1; 7 bases agree with TRBD1. Germline trimming cut 6 bases from V and 5 bases from J; bases unmatched to any gene: 13. The CDR3 loop spans 16 amino acids. CDR1 KGHSH and CDR2 LQKENI come from the germline V gene. CDR3 nucleotides: TGTGCCAGCTCCCGCCCTGACAGGGAATTTAACAATGAGCAGTTCTTC. This codes for CASSRPDREFNNEQFF. The full variable domain, in which reference TRBV18 and TRBJ2-1 provide the parts outside the CDR3, is NAGVMQNPRHLVRRRGQEARLRCSPMKGHSHVYWYRQLPEEGLKFMVYLQKENIIDESGMPKERFSAEFPKEGPSILRIQQVVRGDSAAYFCASSRPDREFNNEQFFGPGTRLTVL.

This chain uses TRBV6-1 with TRBJ2-7; TRBD2 aligns across 10 bases. Losses at the gene ends were 7 bases for V and 0 bases for J; bases not matched to a gene: 6. This CDR3 comprises 15 residues. Looked up from germline, CDR1 is MNHNS and CDR2 is SASEGT. The CDR3 region is CASIGASGSSYEQYF. Written as DNA, the CDR3 is TGTGCCAGCATAGGGGCTAGCGGGAGCTCCTACGAGCAGTACTTC.

This sequence joins TRBV5-4 and TRBJ2-1, with D possibly TRBD2 on 5 matching bases. V shed 3 bases and J shed 7 bases, with 14 bases lying between them. The V gene's germline CDR1 is SGHNT and CDR2 YYREEE (reference sequence). The CDR3 loop spans 14 amino acids. This CDR3 is CASSSGLGRNEQFF. The CDR3 nucleotides read TGTGCCAGCAGCTCGGGATTAGGACGGAATGAGCAGTTCTTC.

The chain links TRBV10-1 to TRBJ2-7; 9 nucleotides match TRBD1. The trim removed 4 bases at V and 2 bases at J, leaving 3 bases unmatched. The length of the CDR3 is 14 residues. Germline lookup yields CDR1 WNHNN and CDR2 SYGVQD (reference sequence). CDR3 protein: CASSVDRGPYEQYF. In DNA, the CDR3 is TGCGCCAGCAGTGTGGACAGGGGTCCCTACGAGCAGTACTTC.

This sequence joins TRBV6-5 and TRBJ2-1; 7 bases align to TRBD2. Unmatched junction bases numbered 6, after V lost 7 bases and J lost 3 bases. CDR3 size: 14 residues. Per germline, CDR1 MNHEY and CDR2 SVGAGI. The CDR3 reads CASTSAGDYNEQFF. The CDR3 DNA sequence: TGTGCCAGCACGTCGGCGGGGGACTACAATGAGCAGTTCTTC.

This chain links TRBV7-8 with TRBJ2-7, with 7 bases fitting TRBD1. The germline V gene encodes CDR1 SGHVS and CDR2 FQNEAQ. CDR3 size: 15 residues. V lost 5 bases and J lost 0; bases outside the gene matches: 7. CDR3: CASSRGPGGSYEQYF. In DNA form, the CDR3 reads TGTGCCAGCAGCCGAGGCCCAGGGGGCTCCTACGAGCAGTACTTC.

The chain combines TRBV19 with TRBJ1-2, with 10 bases fitting TRBD1. The CDR3 contains 16 residues. Losses at the gene ends were 3 bases for V and 7 bases for J; bases not matched to a gene: 11. Germline-derived CDR1 and CDR2 are LNHDA and SQIVND (reference sequence). The CDR3 reads CASSIYPGTGESGYTF. DNA of the CDR3: TGTGCCAGTAGTATCTATCCTGGGACAGGGGAATCTGGCTACACCTTC.

The J gene is TRBJ2-3, the V gene TRBV7-9; 8 bases map to TRBD2. Losses at the gene ends were 0 bases for V and 4 bases for J; bases not matched to a gene: 9. This CDR3 is 17 amino acids long. From germline, CDR1 is SEHNR and CDR2 FQNEAQ (reference sequence). The CDR3 DNA is TGTGCCAGCAGCTTAGCGAGGAGTAGCGGGGCCCCAGATACGCAGTATTTT. This gives the protein CASSLARSSGAPDTQYF.

The chain has TRBV7-2 and TRBJ2-3, with D hard to call. The CDR3 is 16 amino acids. The V end was cut by 5 bases, the J end by 4 bases, with 19 bases between. CDR1 SGHTA and CDR2 FQGNSA come from the germline V gene. The CDR3 DNA reads TGTGCCAGCAGCCCCAACGCGCACTACCTTCCAGATACGCAGTATTTT. It is translated as CASSPNAHYLPDTQYF. The full variable domain, with the rest looked up from reference TRBV7-2 and TRBJ2-3, is GAGVSQSPSNKVTEKGKDVELRCDPISGHTALYWYRQSLGQGLEFLIYFQGNSAPDKSGLPSDRFSAERTGGSVSTLTIQRTQQEDSAVYLCASSPNAHYLPDTQYFGPGTRLTVL.

The rearrangement uses TRBV18 and TRBJ2-3; TRBD2 might be the D (5 bases). Germline V lookup: CDR1 KGHSH, CDR2 LQKENI. This CDR3 contains 18 residues. The V and J ends lost 5 bases and 0 bases respectively, with 21 bases between them. The CDR3 is CASSGLLAGDSSTDTQYF. Here the CDR3 DNA reads TGTGCCAGCTCAGGCCTCCTAGCTGGGGATTCTAGCACAGATACGCAGTATTTT.

The chain employs TRBV27 and TRBJ1-5; maybe TRBD1 (5 bases). V lost 6 bases and J lost 6, with 12 bases in between. Germline CDR1 is MNHEY and CDR2 is SMNVEV (reference sequence). The length of the CDR3 is 13 residues. DNA of the CDR3: TGTGCCAGCAGGGTAGGGGTCAGTCAGCCCCAGCATTTT. Its protein is CASRVGVSQPQHF.

The chain carries TRBV28 and TRBJ1-5, with D unresolved. V was clipped by 2 bases and J by 0 bases, with 11 bases between them. Looked up from germline, CDR1 is MDHEN and CDR2 is SYDVKM. This CDR3 comprises 16 residues. The CDR3 DNA is TGTGCCAGCAGTTTAGCGGAGATATATAGCAATCAGCCCCAGCATTTT. This gives the protein CASSLAEIYSNQPQHF.

The V call is TRBV11-2, the J call TRBJ2-7; 12 bases map to TRBD2. This CDR3 region has 14 residues. The germline gives CDR1 SGHAT, CDR2 FQNNGV. Trimming cost V 6 bases and J 7 bases; bases outside gene matches: 7. For the CDR3, the DNA is TGTGCCAGCAGAGGACTAGCGGGATCCCATGAGCAGTACTTC. It specifies CASRGLAGSHEQYF.

The chain combines TRBV6-4 with TRBJ2-1, with TRBD2 as a possible D gene (6 bases). V was cut by 6 bases and J by 6 bases, with 15 bases left in between. The V gene's germline CDR1 is MRHNA and CDR2 SNTAGT. The CDR3 runs to 14 residues. CDR3 sequence: CASRHPGSGNEQFF. The CDR3 coding sequence is TGTGCCAGCAGGCATCCCGGGAGCGGCAATGAGCAGTTCTTC.

The chain combines TRBV11-2 with TRBJ1-4, with D possibly being TRBD1 (5 bases). Between the trimmed V and J ends, which lost 5 bases and 6 bases, there was a span of 16 bases. Per the germline V gene, CDR1 is SGHAT and CDR2 is FQNNGV. The CDR3 spans 15 residues. CDR3 nucleotides: TGTGCCAGCAGCCGGGACTCCAGGCGAGATGAAAAACTGTTTTTT. This gives the protein CASSRDSRRDEKLFF.

V is TRBV7-9 and J is TRBJ2-7; D remains ambiguous. The germline V gene encodes CDR1 SEHNR and CDR2 FQNEAQ (reference sequence). This CDR3 spans 15 amino acids. Trimming cost V 5 bases and J 0 bases, with 14 bases left between them. The CDR3: CASSPLRLSSYEQYF. The DNA for the CDR3 is TGTGCCAGCAGCCCCCTCCGCTTGAGCTCCTACGAGCAGTACTTC.

V gene TRBV27 combines with J gene TRBJ2-5; 10 nucleotides line up with TRBD2. Looked up from germline, CDR1 is MNHEY and CDR2 is SMNVEV (reference sequence). There are 14 residues in the CDR3. V dropped 8 bases and J dropped 6; count of bases not matched to a gene: 9. CDR3 nucleotide sequence: TGTGCCAGCGCAAGCGGGGGGGGTACCAAGACCCAGTACTTC. Its translation is CASASGGGTKTQYF.

The genes are TRBV7-2 and TRBJ2-7, with TRBD2 matching over 7 bases. CDR1 and CDR2 (germline): SGHTA, FQGNSA. The V gene end was trimmed by 2 bases and the J gene end by 0 bases; junction bases not matched to a gene: 13. This CDR3 contains 18 residues. CDR3 DNA: TGTGCCAGCAGCTTAAAGGGGAATAGGCGGGAGTCCTCCTACGAGCAGTACTTC. It is translated as CASSLKGNRRESSYEQYF. The whole variable domain, filled in from reference TRBV7-2 and TRBJ2-7, reads GAGVSQSPSNKVTEKGKDVELRCDPISGHTALYWYRQSLGQGLEFLIYFQGNSAPDKSGLPSDRFSAERTGGSVSTLTIQRTQQEDSAVYLCASSLKGNRRESSYEQYFGPGTRLTVT.

The chain uses TRBV29-1 and TRBJ2-1; weak D call: TRBD2 (5 bases). V shed 6 bases and J shed 3 bases, with 15 bases lying between them. The CDR3 spans 14 residues. Looked up from germline, CDR1 is SQVTM and CDR2 is ANQGSEA. The CDR3 region is CSVGAVSYYNEQFF. The CDR3 DNA is TGCAGCGTGGGAGCCGTGTCCTACTACAATGAGCAGTTCTTC.

The chain couples TRBV6-6 to TRBJ2-1; the match to TRBD1 covers 10 bases. Germline V gene data show CDR1 as MNHNY and CDR2 as SVGAGI (reference sequence). V gave up 7 bases and J gave up 8 bases; unmatched junction bases: 14. The CDR3 spans 16 residues. CDR3 in amino acids: CASNLNPTGGMYEQFF. CDR3 sequence (DNA): TGTGCCAGCAACTTGAACCCGACAGGGGGCATGTATGAGCAGTTCTTC.

This chain links TRBV7-2 with TRBJ2-7; 10 positions agree with TRBD2. CDR1 and CDR2 (germline): SGHTA, FQGNSA. The CDR3 contains 15 residues. After removal of 5 bases from V and 3 bases from J, the junction contained 7 bases not matched to a gene. For the CDR3, the DNA is TGTGCCAGCAGCGCGGGACTAGCGCCGATCTACGAGCAGTACTTC. Encoded protein: CASSAGLAPIYEQYF.

The chain links TRBV30 to TRBJ1-3, with D uncertain. The CDR3 has 15 amino acids. The germline V gene encodes CDR1 GTSNPN and CDR2 SVGIG (reference sequence). The germline V and J ends were trimmed by 2 bases and 0 bases, with 11 bases remaining between them. CDR3 amino acids: CAWSMGTTSGNTIYF. Written as DNA, the CDR3 is TGTGCCTGGAGTATGGGCACAACCTCTGGAAACACCATATATTTT.

This clone was detected once. V and J are TRBV30 and TRBJ1-4; 9 positions agree with TRBD1. J lost 7 bases, V lost 6 bases, and 6 bases had no gene match. This CDR3 spans 13 amino acids. CDR1 and CDR2 from the germline V gene are GTSNPN and SVGIG (reference sequence). CDR3 nucleotides: TGTGCCTGCCTCAGACAGGGGGGTGAAAAACTGTTTTTT. This codes for CACLRQGGEKLFF.

The genes are TRBV9 and TRBJ2-1, with no clear D. Germline CDR1 is SGDLS and CDR2 is YYNGEE. CDR3 length: 12 amino acids. Trimming removed 0 bases from V and 10 bases from J, with 8 bases in between. The CDR3 reads CASSVGLQEQFF. The DNA for the CDR3 is TGTGCCAGCAGCGTAGGCCTCCAGGAGCAGTTCTTC.